Sequencing of this TCR beta chain was carried out in a study of blood T cells in healthy people across ages (dated by TCRdb to the mid-2010s). As for the study more broadly: In model experiments, roughly one uniquely barcoded TCR beta cDNA molecule per two T cells was captured by template switching. To track age-related changes in TCR beta repertoire diversity, the study relied on deep sequencing normalized with unique cDNA molecular identifiers. The donors were split into four age groups: young (average 16 years), middle-aged (39), aged (over 55) and long-lived (roughly 86). To avoid experimental bias, donors of different ages were spread randomly across the sequencing lanes. The study analyzed two additional independent replicas of 1 million unique cDNA reads from the same blood draw for two donors, one aged 18 to 29 and one aged 80 or older. The full study reports these points: A strong correlation was found between observed TCR beta diversity and the percentage of naive T cells measured by flow cytometry. Compared with the aged group, the long-lived group had more naive CD4+ T cells, fewer expanded clones and increased TCR diversity, a pattern suggesting age selection. The CMV infection status of donors was not known, potentially confounding age-related changes in expanded clonotypes. Bulk unsorted PBMC profiling prevented conclusive comparison of naive and antigen-experienced compartments. As age increased, observed TCR beta diversity per million T cells dropped in a roughly linear way, and a significant reduction was already evident by age roughly 40. Estimates of total diversity based on one million sequenced T cells were considered lower bounds and underestimates.

Library method: 5' RACE. The instrument given in TCRdb is Illumina HiSeq 2500. A second roughly 6 to 12 cycle PCR used a sample-barcoded 5' primer and a J-beta primer mix. A unique molecular identifier was introduced onto each TCR beta cDNA molecule by a template-switch 5' adaptor carrying 12 random nucleotides. Each sample yielded at least 3 million CDR3-containing paired-end reads. The Mint cDNA synthesis kit, primed by a TRBC-specific oligonucleotide, was used to synthesize first-strand cDNA from all RNA. Following uracil-DNA glycosylase treatment, all cDNA underwent a first 18-cycle PCR with the universal primers M1SS and BC2_uni_R. As for the authors' bioinformatics: Normalization of each sample was performed by random selection of 1 million high-quality reads, each carrying a distinct molecular identifier. Instead of being binned into consensus sequences, reads that shared molecular identifiers were thrown out. MiTCR, set to a Q25 quality threshold and the strictest error-elimination algorithm, was used for CDR3 identification, clonotype clustering and error correction. A nonparametric unseen species model with Euler transformation was used to estimate a lower bound on total TCR beta diversity. TCRdb ran its own pipeline on the public reads, namely fastp trimming at Q25 and MiXCR clone calling, and kept in-frame beta chains. All rows with the same CDR3 protein become a single entry with the most common DNA and genes. TCRdb's processing, not the study's, gives the V and J calls here. For this sample there are around 1.1 million distinct CDR3 sequences; more than 30% appear just once. The top ten clones comprise approximately 14% of the sample.

Trimming leaves V shorter by 6 bases and J shorter by 1 base, with the junction holding 10 bases beyond the gene matches. The CDR3 goes from the cysteine to the phenylalanine over 17 residues. The entry retains the CDR3 DNA only, 51 bases that are in frame from base 1. As regards this clonotype: Its antigen is still unknown. Qualities for individual bases were not recorded, and no much larger clone is one base off.

The roughly 39 donors, aged roughly 6 to 100 years, were systemically healthy Caucasian individuals from Russia. Ten milliliters of peripheral blood were drawn from each donor into EDTA-treated Vacutainer tubes. Ficoll-Paque density-gradient centrifugation was used to isolate PBMCs, with at least 7 million per sample. Total RNA, at least 6 micrograms per sample, was extracted from PBMCs with Trizol reagent. Naive CD45RAhigh/CD27high T cell percentages were measured by flow cytometry on a PBMC aliquot from every donor. Sequencing input: blood. The rearranged chain carries TRBV12-3 or TRBV12-4 and TRBJ2-3; TRBD2 fits 10 bases in the junction. The receptor was isolated from a man in his late teens or twenties in good health. The nucleotide sequence reads as follows: TGTGCCAGCAGCCAAAGGGCTAGCGGGGGTGGCACAGATACGCAGTATTTT. This sequence encodes CASSQRASGGGTDTQYF.